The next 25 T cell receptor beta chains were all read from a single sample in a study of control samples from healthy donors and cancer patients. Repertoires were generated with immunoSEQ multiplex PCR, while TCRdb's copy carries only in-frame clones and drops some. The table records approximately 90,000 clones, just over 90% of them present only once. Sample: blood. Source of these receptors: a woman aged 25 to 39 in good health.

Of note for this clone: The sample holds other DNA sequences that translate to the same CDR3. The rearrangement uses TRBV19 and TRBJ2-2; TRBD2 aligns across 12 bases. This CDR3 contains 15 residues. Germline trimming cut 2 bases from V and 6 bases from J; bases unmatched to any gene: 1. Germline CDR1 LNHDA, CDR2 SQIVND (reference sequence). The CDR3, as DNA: TGTGCCAGTAGTATACTAGCGGGGGGGCCCGGGGAGCTGTTTTTT. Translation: CASSILAGGPGELFF. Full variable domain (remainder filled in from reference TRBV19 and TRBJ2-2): DGGITQSPKYLFRKEGQNVTLSCEQNLNHDAMYWYRQDPGQGLRLIYYSQIVNDFQKGDIAEGYSVSREKKESFPLTVTSAQKNPTAFYLCASSILAGGPGELFFGEGSRLTVL.

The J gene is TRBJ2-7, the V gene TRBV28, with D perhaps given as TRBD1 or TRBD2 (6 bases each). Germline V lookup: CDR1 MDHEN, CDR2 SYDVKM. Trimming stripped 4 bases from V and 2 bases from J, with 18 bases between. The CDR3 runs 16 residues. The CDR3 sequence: CASSSNRRGRPYEQYF. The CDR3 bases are TGTGCCAGCAGTTCGAACCGACGGGGGCGGCCCTACGAGCAGTACTTC.

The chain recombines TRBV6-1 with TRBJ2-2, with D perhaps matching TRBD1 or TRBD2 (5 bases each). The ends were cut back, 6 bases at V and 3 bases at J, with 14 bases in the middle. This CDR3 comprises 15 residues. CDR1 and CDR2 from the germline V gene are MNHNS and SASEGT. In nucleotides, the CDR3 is TGTGCCAGCAGGGTGGGGACCCAAGACACCGGGGAGCTGTTTTTT. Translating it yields CASRVGTQDTGELFF.

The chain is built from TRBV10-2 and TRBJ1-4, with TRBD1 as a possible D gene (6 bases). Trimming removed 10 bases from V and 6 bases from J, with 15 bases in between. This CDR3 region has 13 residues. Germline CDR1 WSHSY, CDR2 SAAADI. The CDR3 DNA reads TGCGCCACAAGGGACAACGAAGATGAAAAACTGTTTTTT. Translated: CATRDNEDEKLFF.

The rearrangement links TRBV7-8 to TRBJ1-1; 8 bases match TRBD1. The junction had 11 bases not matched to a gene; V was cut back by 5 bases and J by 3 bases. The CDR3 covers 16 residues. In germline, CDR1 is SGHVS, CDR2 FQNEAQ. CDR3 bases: TGTGCCAGCAGCCCAAAGACGACAGGGGAGGACACTGAAGCTTTCTTT. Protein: CASSPKTTGEDTEAFF.

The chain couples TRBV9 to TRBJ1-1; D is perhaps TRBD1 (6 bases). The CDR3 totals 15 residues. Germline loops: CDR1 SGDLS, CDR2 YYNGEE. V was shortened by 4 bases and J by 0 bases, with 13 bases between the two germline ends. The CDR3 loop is CASSKGGEMNTEAFF. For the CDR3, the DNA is TGTGCCAGCAGCAAAGGGGGGGAAATGAACACTGAAGCTTTCTTT. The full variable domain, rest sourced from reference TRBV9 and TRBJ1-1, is DSGVTQTPKHLITATGQRVTLRCSPRSGDLSVYWYQQSLDQGLQFLIQYYNGEERAKGNILERFSAQQFPDLHSELNLSSLELGDSALYFCASSKGGEMNTEAFFGQGTRLTVV.

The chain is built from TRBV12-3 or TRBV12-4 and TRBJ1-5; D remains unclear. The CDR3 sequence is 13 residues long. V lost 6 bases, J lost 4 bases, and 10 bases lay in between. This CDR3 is CASRKQLNQPQHF. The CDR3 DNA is TGTGCCAGCAGAAAACAGCTTAATCAGCCCCAGCATTTT.

CDR3 DNA: TGTGCCAGCAGACTATCTAGCTCCCTTGAAAAACTGTTTTTT. It codes for CASRLSSSLEKLFF. The chain uses TRBV5-5 and TRBJ1-4; D uncertain. Germline V gives CDR1 SGHKS, CDR2 YYEKEE (reference sequence). The CDR3 has 14 residues. The ends were cut back, 5 bases at V and 7 bases at J, with 15 bases in the middle.

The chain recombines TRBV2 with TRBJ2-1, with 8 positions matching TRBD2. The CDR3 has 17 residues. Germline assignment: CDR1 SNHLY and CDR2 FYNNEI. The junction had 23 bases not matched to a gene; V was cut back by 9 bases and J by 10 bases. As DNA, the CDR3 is TGTGCCAGACAGACATTCGACGACCGTAGCGGGAAGGTCGAGCAGTTCTTC. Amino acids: CARQTFDDRSGKVEQFF.

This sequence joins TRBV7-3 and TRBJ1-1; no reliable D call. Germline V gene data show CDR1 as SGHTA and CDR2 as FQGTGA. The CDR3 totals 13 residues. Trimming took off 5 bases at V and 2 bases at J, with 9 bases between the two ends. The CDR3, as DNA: TGTGCCAGCAGCCAACACTACAACACTGAAGCTTTCTTT. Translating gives CASSQHYNTEAFF. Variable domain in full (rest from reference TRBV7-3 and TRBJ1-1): GAGVSQTPSNKVTEKGKYVELRCDPISGHTALYWYRQSLGQGPEFLIYFQGTGAADDSGLPNDRFFAVRPEGSVSTLKIQRTERGDSAVYLCASSQHYNTEAFFGQGTRLTVV.

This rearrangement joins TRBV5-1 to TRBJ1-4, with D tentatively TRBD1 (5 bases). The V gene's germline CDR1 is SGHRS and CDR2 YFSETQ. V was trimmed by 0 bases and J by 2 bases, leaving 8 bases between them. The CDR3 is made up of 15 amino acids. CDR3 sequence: CASSLAGGTNEKLFF. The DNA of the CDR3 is TGCGCCAGCAGCTTGGCCGGGGGGACTAATGAAAAACTGTTTTTT.

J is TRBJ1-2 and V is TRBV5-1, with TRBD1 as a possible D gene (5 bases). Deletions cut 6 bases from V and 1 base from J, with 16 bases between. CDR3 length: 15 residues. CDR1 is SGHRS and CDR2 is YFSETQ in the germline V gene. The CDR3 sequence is CASTPSGGLNYGYTF. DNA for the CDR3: TGCGCCAGCACCCCGTCGGGGGGACTTAACTATGGCTACACCTTC.

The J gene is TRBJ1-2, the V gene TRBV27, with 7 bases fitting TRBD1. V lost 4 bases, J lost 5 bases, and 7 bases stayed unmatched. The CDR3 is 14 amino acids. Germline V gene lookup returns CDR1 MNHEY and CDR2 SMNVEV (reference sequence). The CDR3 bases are TGTGCCAGCAGTTGGACAGGTCAGGGGTATGGCTACACCTTC. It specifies CASSWTGQGYGYTF.

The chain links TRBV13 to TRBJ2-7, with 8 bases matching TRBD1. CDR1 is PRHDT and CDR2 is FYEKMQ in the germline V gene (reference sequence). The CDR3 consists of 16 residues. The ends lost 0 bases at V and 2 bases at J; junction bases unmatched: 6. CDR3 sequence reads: CASSLGSGQGAYEQYF. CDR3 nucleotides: TGTGCCAGCAGCTTAGGGAGTGGACAGGGAGCCTACGAGCAGTACTTC.

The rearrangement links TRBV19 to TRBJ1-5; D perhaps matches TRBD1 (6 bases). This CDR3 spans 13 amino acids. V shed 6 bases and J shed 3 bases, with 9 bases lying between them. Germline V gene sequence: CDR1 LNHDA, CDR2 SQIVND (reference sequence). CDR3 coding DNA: TGTGCCAGTAGCGACAGGTACAATCAGCCCCAGCATTTT. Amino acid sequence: CASSDRYNQPQHF.

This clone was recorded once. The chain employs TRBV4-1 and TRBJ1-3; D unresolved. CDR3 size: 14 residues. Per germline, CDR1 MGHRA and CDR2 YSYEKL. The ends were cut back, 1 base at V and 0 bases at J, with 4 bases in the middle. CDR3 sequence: CASSQGDSGNTIYF. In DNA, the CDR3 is TGCGCCAGCAGCCAAGGAGACTCTGGAAACACCATATATTTT.

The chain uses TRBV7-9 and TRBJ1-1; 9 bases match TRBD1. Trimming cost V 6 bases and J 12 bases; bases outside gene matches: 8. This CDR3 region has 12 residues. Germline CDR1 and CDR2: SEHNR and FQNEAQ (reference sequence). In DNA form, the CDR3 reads TGTGCCAGCAGATCGGGACAGGGTTTATCTTTCTTT. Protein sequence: CASRSGQGLSFF.

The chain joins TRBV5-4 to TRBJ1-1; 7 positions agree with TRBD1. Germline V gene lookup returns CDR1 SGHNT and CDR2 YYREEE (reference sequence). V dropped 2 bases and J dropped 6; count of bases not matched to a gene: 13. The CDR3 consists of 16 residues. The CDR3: CASSLYKGQVGSEAFF. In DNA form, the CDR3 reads TGTGCCAGCAGCTTATACAAAGGACAGGTGGGTTCTGAAGCTTTCTTT. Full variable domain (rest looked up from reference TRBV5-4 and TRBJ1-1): ETGVTQSPTHLIKTRGQQVTLRCSSQSGHNTVSWYQQALGQGPQFIFQYYREEENGRGNFPPRFSGLQFPNYSSELNVNALELDDSALYLCASSLYKGQVGSEAFFGQGTRLTVV.

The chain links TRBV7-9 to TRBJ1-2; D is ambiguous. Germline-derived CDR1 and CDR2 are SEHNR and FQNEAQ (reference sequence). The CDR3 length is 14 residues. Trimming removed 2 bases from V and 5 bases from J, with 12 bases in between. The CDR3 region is CASSLQAGEYGYTF. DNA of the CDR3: TGTGCCAGCAGCTTACAGGCAGGAGAATATGGCTACACCTTC. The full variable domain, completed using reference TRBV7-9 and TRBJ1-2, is DTGVSQNPRHKITKRGQNVTFRCDPISEHNRLYWYRQTLGQGPEFLTYFQNEAQLEKSRLLSDRFSAERPKGSFSTLEIQRTEQGDSAMYLCASSLQAGEYGYTFGSGTRLTVV.

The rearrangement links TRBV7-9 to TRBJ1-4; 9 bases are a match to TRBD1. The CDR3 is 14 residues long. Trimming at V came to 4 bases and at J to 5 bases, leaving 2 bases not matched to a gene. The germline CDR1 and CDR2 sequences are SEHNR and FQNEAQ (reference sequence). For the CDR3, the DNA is TGTGCCAGCAGCTCGACAGGGGGGAATGAAAAACTGTTTTTT. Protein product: CASSSTGGNEKLFF.

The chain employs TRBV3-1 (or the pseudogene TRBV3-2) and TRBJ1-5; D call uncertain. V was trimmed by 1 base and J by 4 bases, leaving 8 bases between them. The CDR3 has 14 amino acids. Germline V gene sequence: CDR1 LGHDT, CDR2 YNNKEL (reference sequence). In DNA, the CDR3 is TGTGCCAGCAGCCAAGCGGGAGGAAATCAGCCCCAGCATTTT. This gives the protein CASSQAGGNQPQHF.

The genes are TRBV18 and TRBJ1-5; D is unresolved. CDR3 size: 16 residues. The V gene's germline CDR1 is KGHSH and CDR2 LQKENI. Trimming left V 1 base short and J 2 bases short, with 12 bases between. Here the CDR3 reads CASSPRRWVGNQPQHF. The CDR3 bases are TGTGCCAGCTCACCACGTCGCTGGGTTGGCAATCAGCCCCAGCATTTT.

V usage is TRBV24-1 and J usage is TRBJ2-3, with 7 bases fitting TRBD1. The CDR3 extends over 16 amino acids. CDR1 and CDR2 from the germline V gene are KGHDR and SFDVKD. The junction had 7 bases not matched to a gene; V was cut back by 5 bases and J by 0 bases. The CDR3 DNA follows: TGTGCCACCAGTGGCCCCCGGACAGGTAGCACAGATACGCAGTATTTT. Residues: CATSGPRTGSTDTQYF.

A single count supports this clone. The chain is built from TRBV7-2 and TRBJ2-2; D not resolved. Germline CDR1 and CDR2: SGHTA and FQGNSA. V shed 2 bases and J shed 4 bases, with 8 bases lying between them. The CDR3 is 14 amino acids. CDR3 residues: CASSLMRTTGELFF. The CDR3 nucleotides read TGTGCCAGCAGCTTAATGAGGACCACCGGGGAGCTGTTTTTT.

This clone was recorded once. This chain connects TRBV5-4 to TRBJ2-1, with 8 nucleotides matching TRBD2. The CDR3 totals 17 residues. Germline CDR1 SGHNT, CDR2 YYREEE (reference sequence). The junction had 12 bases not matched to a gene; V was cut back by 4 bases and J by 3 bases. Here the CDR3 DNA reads TGTGCCAGCAGCCCAGTAAGCGGGAGCTCGGTCTACAATGAGCAGTTCTTC. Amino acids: CASSPVSGSSVYNEQFF.